Ten or more counts support the clone carrying this T cell receptor beta chain. Its specificity is not known. Arm-PCR of CDR3 regions with iRepertoire HTBI primers generated TCR beta libraries. TCRdb reprocessed the multiplex PCR reads via MiXCR and lists one record per CDR3 protein. The sample has under 500,000 distinct CDR3 sequences, less than 25% seen once. V was pared by 2 bases and J by 8 bases, with 6 bases of the junction left unmatched. The germline CDR1 and CDR2 sequences are DFQATT and SNEGSKA (reference sequence). This CDR3 contains 13 residues. The data stem from a study of regulatory T cells in long-lasting Graves disease. In the study overall: With positive TSH receptor antibodies and over 5 years of antithyroid drugs, Graves' disease was considered persistent. Study-wide points: A limited number of samples was an acknowledged limitation. Persistent cases favored TRBV28, TRBJ1-2 and TRBJ2-5.

Time point meaning: persistent/refractory GD, antithyroid drugs over 5 years with positive TRAb. Making the TCR library involved RNA that had been extracted from PBMCs. Peripheral blood, about 9 milliliters per patient, was collected in EDTA tubes. The chain uses TRBV20-1 and TRBJ1-2, with 9 bases fitting TRBD1. Material: peripheral blood mononuclear cells (PBMCs), obtained when the disease was refractory, from a patient treated with antithyroid drugs. The sequence was collected from a female donor with Graves disease. CDR3 loop: CSARRDRDRGYTF. CDR3 nucleotide sequence: TGCAGTGCTAGACGGGACAGGGATAGGGGCTACACCTTC.